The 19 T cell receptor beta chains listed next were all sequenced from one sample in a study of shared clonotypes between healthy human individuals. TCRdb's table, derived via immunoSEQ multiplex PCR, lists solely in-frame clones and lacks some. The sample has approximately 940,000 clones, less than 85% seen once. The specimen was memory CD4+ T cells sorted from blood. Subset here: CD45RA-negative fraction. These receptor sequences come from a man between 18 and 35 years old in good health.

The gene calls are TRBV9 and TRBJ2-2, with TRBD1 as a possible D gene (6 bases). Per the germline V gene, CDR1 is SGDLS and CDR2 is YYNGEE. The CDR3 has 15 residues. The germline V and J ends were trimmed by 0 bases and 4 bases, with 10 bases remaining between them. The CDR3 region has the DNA TGTGCCAGCAGCGTAGGGGCAGGGGTCACCGGGGAGCTGTTTTTT. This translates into CASSVGAGVTGELFF. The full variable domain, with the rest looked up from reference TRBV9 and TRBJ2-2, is DSGVTQTPKHLITATGQRVTLRCSPRSGDLSVYWYQQSLDQGLQFLIQYYNGEERAKGNILERFSAQQFPDLHSELNLSSLELGDSALYFCASSVGAGVTGELFFGEGSRLTVL.

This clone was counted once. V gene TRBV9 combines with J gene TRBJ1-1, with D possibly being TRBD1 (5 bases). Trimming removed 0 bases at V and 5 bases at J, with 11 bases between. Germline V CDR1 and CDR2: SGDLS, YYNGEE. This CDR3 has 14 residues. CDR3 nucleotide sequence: TGTGCCAGCAGCGTAGGCCAGGGCGGGACTGAAGCTTTCTTT. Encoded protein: CASSVGQGGTEAFF.

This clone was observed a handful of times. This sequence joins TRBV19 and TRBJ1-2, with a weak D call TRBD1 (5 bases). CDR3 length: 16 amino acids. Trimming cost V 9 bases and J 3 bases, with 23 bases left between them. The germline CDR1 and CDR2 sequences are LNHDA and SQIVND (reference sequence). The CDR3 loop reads CASRELGGSGDYGYTF. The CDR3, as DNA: TGTGCCAGCAGGGAATTAGGCGGGAGTGGGGACTATGGCTACACCTTC.

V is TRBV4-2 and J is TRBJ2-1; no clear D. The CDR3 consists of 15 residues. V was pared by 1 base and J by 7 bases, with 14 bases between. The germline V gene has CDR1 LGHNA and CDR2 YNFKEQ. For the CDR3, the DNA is TGTGCCAGCAGCCAAGTCGTTGCCGGGTGGAATGAGCAGTTCTTC. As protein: CASSQVVAGWNEQFF.

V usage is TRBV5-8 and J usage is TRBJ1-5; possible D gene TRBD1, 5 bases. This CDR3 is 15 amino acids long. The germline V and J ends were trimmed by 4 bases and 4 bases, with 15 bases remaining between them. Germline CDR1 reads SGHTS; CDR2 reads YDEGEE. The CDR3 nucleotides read TGTGCCAGCAGCCTTGGGAGTTGGGGGAATCAGCCCCAGCATTTT. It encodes CASSLGSWGNQPQHF.

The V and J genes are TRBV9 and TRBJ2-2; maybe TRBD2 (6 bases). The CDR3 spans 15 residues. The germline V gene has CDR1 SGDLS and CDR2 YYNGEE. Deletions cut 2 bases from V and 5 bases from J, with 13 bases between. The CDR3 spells CASSVTGTGTGELFF. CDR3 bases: TGTGCCAGCAGCGTGACGGGGACTGGGACCGGGGAGCTGTTTTTT.

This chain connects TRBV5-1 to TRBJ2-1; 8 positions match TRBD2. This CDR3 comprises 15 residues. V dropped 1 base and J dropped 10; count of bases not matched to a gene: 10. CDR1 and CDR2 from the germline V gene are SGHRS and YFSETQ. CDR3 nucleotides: TGCGCCAGCAGCTTGACGGGAGGGTCCCTAGTAGAGCAGTTCTTC. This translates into CASSLTGGSLVEQFF.

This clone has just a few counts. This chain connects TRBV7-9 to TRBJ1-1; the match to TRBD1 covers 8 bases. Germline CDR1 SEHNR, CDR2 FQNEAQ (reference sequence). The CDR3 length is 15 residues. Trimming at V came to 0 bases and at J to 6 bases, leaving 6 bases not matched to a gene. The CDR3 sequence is CASSLAQGARAEAFF. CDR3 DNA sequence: TGTGCCAGCAGCTTAGCGCAGGGGGCGAGAGCTGAAGCTTTCTTT.

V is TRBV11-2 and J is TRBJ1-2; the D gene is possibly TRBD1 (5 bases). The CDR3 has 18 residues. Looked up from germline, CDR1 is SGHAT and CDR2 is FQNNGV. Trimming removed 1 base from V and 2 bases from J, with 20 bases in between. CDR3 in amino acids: CASSLVWGSQIKNYGYTF. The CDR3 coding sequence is TGTGCCAGCAGCTTAGTATGGGGCAGCCAAATTAAAAACTATGGCTACACCTTC.

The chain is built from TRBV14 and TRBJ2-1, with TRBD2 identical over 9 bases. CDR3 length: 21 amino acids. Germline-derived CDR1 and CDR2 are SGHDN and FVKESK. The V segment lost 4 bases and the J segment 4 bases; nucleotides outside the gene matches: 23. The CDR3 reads CASSREGWREGWGPNYNEQFF. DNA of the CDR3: TGTGCCAGCAGCCGTGAGGGTTGGCGGGAGGGCTGGGGACCCAATTACAATGAGCAGTTCTTC.

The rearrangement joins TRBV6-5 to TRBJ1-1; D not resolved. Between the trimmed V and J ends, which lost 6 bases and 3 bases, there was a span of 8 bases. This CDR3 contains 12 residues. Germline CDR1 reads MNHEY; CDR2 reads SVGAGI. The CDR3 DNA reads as TGTGCCAGCAGAGACCAGTACACTGAAGCTTTCTTT. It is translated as CASRDQYTEAFF.

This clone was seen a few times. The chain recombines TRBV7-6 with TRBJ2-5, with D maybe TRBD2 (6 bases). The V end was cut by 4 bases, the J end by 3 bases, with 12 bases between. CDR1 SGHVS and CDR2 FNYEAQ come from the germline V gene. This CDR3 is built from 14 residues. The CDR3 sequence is CASSSHQREETQYF. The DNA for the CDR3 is TGTGCCAGCAGCTCCCACCAGCGGGAAGAGACCCAGTACTTC. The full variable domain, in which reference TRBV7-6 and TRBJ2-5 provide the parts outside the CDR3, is GAGVSQSPRYKVTKRGQDVALRCDPISGHVSLYWYRQALGQGPEFLTYFNYEAQQDKSGLPNDRFSAERPEGSISTLTIQRTEQRDSAMYRCASSSHQREETQYFGPGTRLLVL.

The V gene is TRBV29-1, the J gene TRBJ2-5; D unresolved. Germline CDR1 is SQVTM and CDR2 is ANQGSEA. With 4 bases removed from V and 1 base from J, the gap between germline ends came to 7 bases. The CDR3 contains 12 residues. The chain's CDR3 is CSVVTIQETQYF. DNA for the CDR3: TGCAGCGTTGTGACGATCCAAGAGACCCAGTACTTC.

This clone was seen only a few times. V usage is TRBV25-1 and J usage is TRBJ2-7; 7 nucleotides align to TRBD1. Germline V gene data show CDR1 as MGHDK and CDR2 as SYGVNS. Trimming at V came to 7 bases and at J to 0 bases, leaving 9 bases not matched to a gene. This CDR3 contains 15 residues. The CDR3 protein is CASKSPTGPSYEQYF. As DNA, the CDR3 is TGTGCCAGCAAATCCCCGACAGGGCCCTCCTACGAGCAGTACTTC.

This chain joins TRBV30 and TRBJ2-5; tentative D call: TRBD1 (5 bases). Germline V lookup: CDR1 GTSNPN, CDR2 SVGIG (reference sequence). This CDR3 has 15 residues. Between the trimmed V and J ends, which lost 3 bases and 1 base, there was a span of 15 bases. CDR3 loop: CAWSGKGKFQETQYF. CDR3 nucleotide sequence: TGTGCCTGGAGCGGCAAGGGGAAGTTCCAAGAGACCCAGTACTTC.

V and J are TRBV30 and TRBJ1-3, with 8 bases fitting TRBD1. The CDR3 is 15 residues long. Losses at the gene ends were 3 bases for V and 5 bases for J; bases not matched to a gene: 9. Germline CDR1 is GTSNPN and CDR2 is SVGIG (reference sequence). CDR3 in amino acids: CAWSAGQGGRNTIYF. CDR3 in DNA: TGTGCCTGGAGCGCCGGACAGGGAGGAAGAAACACCATATATTTT.

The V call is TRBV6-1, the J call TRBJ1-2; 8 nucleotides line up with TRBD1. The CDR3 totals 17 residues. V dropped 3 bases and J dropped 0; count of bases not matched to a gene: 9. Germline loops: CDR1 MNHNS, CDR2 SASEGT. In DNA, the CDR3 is TGTGCCAGCAGTGACTATTCGGGACAGGCAGCTAACTATGGCTACACCTTC. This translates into CASSDYSGQAANYGYTF.

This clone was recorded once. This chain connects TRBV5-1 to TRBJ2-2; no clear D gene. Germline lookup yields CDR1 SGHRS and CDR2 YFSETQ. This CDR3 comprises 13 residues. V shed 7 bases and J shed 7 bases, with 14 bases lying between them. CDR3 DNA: TGCGCCAGCGAGAAGGCCCCGGGCGGGGAGCTGTTTTTT. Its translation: CASEKAPGGELFF.

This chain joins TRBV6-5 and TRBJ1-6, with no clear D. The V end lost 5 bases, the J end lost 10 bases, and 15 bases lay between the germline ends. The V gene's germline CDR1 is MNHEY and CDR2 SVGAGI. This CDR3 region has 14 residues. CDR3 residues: CASSLSISRSPLHF. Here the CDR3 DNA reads TGTGCCAGCAGTCTGTCTATTTCGAGGTCACCCCTCCACTTT.